This T cell receptor (beta chain) was sequenced during a study of blood T cells in healthy people across ages. Study-wide points: It was the long-lived donors that had more naive CD4+ cells and higher diversity than aged donors.

Per-sample yields of isolated PBMCs were at least 6.5 million. A second PCR of 7 to 11 cycles used a sample-barcoded 5' primer and a J-beta primer mix. MiXCR, applied by TCRdb to the 5' RACE reads, yields one record per CDR3 protein. The profile shows 700,000 to 900,000 distinct CDR3 sequences, more than 25% of them singletons. Concerning this clonotype itself: The antigen is unknown. At one end, the junction sequence differs from germline, possibly due to a read error.

Germline assignment: CDR1 MDHEN and CDR2 SYDVKM. This CDR3 region has 13 residues. The same data also contributed to another study, on T cells of mothers and their children. In that study: Per 15 ul, 1.5 ug of RNA was used, with all extracted RNA going into cDNA synthesis.

Sequenced material: blood. The TCR was taken from a boy younger than 18 in good health. The J gene is TRBJ2-5, the V gene TRBV28; TRBD2 aligns across 9 bases. DNA of the CDR3: TGTGCCAGCAGTTTTACCAGCGGGGGGCCCCGGCACTTC. It translates to CASSFTSGGPRHF.